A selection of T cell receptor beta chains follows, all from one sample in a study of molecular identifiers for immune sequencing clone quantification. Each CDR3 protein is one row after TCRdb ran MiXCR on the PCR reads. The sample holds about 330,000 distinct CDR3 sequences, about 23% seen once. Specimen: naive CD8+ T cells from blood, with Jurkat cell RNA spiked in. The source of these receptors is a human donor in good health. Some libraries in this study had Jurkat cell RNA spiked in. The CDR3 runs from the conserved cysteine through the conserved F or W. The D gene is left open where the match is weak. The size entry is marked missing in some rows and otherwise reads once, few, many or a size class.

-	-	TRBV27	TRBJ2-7	CARSWGDSYEQYF	TGTGCCAGGAGTTGGGGGGACTCGTACGAGCAGTACTTC
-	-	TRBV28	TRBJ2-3	CASSGVGGGPPDTQYF	TGTGCCAGCAGTGGGGTAGGGGGAGGGCCCCCAGATACGCAGTATTTT
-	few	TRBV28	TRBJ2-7	CASSLRGGRDEQYF	TGTGCCAGCAGTTTAAGGGGGGGCCGGGACGAGCAGTACTTC
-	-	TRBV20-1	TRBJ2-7	CSARDREPYEQYF	TGCAGTGCTAGAGATCGGGAGCCCTACGAGCAGTACTTC
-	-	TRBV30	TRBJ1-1	CAWSVLGAEAFF	TGTGCCTGGAGTGTACTGGGCGCTGAAGCTTTCTTT
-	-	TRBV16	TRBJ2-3	CASSQSSDGDTQYF	TGTGCCAGCAGCCAATCAAGTGACGGAGATACGCAGTATTTT
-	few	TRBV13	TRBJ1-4	CASSLSSGEKLFF	TGTGCCAGCAGCTTAAGCAGCGGTGAAAAACTGTTTTTT
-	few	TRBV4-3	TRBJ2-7	CASSQAPLSYEQYF	TGCGCCAGCAGCCAAGCCCCCCTATCCTACGAGCAGTACTTC
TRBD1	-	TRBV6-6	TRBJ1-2	CASSYAAGGVGYGYTF	TGTGCCAGCAGTTACGCCGCAGGGGGCGTCGGCTATGGCTACACCTTC
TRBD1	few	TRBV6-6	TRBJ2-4	CASSYVDRESYF	TGTGCTAGCAGTTACGTGGACAGGGAGTCGTACTTC
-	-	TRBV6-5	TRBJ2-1	CASSPGTMYNEQVF	TGTGCCAGCAGTCCCGGGACAATGTACAATGAGCAGGTCTTC
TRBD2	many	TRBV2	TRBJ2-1	CASSVVAGVEQFF	TGTGCCAGCAGTGTGGTAGCGGGAGTTGAGCAGTTCTTC
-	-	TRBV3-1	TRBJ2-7	CASSQQFEEQYF	TGTGCCAGCAGCCAACAATTTGAAGAGCAGTACTTC
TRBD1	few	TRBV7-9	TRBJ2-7	CASSPPLDRRTYEQYF	TGTGCCAGCAGCCCACCCTTGGACAGGAGAACTTACGAGCAGTACTTC
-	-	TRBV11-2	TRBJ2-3	CASSLVDFGGTDMQYF	TGTGCCAGCAGCTTAGTGGATTTTGGGGGCACAGATATGCAGTATTTT
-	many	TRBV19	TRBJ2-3	CASTSRGWRNDRTDTQYF	TGTGCCAGTACCTCCAGGGGATGGAGGAACGATCGCACAGATACGCAGTATTTT
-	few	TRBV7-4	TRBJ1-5	CASRRGTSYSNQPQHF	TGTGCCAGCAGGCGGGGGACAAGCTATAGCAATCAGCCCCAGCATTTT
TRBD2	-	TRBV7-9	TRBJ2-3	CASSPTSGVSTDTQYF	TGTGCCAGCAGCCCTACTAGCGGGGTCTCCACAGATACGCAGTATTTT
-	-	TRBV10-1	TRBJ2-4	CASSESVGPKNIQYF	TGCGCCAGCAGTGAGTCGGTGGGGCCCAAAAACATTCAGTACTTC
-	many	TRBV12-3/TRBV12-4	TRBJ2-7	CASSLSPGYEQYF	TGTGCCAGCAGTTTAAGCCCCGGCTACGAGCAGTACTTC
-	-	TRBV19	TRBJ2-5	CAGRTDGRGETQYF	TGTGCCGGTAGAACGGACGGGAGAGGTGAGACCCAGTACTTC
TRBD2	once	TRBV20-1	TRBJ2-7	CSARDKREVYAQYF	TGCAGTGCTAGAGACAAGCGGGAGGTTTACGCGCAGTACTTC
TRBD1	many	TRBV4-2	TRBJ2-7	CASSQEGTVYTYEQYF	TGTGCCAGCAGCCAAGAAGGGACAGTTTACACCTACGAGCAGTACTTC
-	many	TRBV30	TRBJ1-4	CAGIGGSTNEKLFF	TGTGCCGGCATTGGGGGATCAACTAATGAAAAACTGTTTTTT
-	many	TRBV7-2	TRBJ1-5	CASSSYNYQPQHF	TGTGCCAGCAGCTCATACAACTATCAGCCCCAGCATTTT
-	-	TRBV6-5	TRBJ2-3	CASSYSPSGPDTQYF	TGTGCCAGCAGTTACTCCCCTTCGGGGCCGGATACGCAGTATTTT
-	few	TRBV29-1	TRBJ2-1	CSVEHSPASLVPILGQFF	TGCAGCGTTGAGCATAGTCCCGCGTCGCTAGTCCCTATCCTCGGGCAGTTCTTC
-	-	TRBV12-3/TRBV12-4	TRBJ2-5	CASSSPHEETQYF	TGTGCCAGCAGTTCCCCGCATGAGGAGACCCAGTACTTC
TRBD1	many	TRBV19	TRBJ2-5	CASSTGDRTYQETQYF	TGTGCCAGTAGTACGGGGGACAGGACGTACCAAGAGACCCAGTACTTC